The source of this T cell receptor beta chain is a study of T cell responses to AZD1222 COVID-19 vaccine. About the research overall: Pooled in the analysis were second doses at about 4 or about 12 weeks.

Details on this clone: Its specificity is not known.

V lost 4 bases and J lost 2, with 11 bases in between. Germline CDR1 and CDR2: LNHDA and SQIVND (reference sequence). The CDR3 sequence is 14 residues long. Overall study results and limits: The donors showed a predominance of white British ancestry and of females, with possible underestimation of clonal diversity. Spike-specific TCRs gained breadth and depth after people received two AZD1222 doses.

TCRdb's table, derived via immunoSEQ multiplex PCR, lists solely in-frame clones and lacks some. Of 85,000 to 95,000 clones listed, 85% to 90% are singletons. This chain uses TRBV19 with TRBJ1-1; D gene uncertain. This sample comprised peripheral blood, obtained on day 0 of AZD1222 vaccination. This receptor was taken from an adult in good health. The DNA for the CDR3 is TGTGCCAGTAGTACGGACGGATCAAACACTGAAGCTTTCTTT. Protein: CASSTDGSNTEAFF.